Below are 14 T cell receptor beta chains sequenced from a single sample in a study of blood T cell repertoires in COVID-19. Only in-frame clones appear in the TCRdb table, and some are missing; sequencing was by immunoSEQ multiplex PCR. The sample holds tens of thousands of clones, approximately 83% seen once. The sequenced sample consisted of peripheral blood. These receptors all come from a man between 60 and 75 years old with acute or convalescent COVID-19.

This clone occurred a few times. This chain links TRBV3-1 (or the pseudogene TRBV3-2) with TRBJ1-2, with 8 bases identical to TRBD1. The CDR3 is 14 residues long. V lost 4 bases to trimming and J lost 5 bases; unmatched junction nucleotides: 6. Per the germline V gene, CDR1 is LGHDT and CDR2 is YNNKEL (reference sequence). CDR3 DNA: TGTGCCAGCAGCCGTTCGACAGGGGTTTATGGCTACACCTTC. Its translation: CASSRSTGVYGYTF.

The gene calls are TRBV6-5 and TRBJ2-2; the match to TRBD1 covers 8 bases. CDR1 and CDR2 (germline): MNHEY, SVGAGI. The trim removed 2 bases at V and 3 bases at J, leaving 5 bases unmatched. This CDR3 has 16 amino acids. The CDR3 DNA reads as TGTGCCAGCAGTTACCTCAGGGGGCGAGACACCGGGGAGCTGTTTTTT. This codes for CASSYLRGRDTGELFF.

This clone was seen a single time. The chain combines TRBV18 with TRBJ1-1; TRBD1 agrees at 7 bases. Germline V gives CDR1 KGHSH, CDR2 LQKENI. J was trimmed by 0 bases and V by 3 bases; bases with no gene match: 10. The CDR3 is 17 residues long. The CDR3 is CASSPTTTDRMNTEAFF. The DNA of the CDR3 is TGTGCCAGCTCACCCACGACGACGGACAGGATGAACACTGAAGCTTTCTTT.

This rearrangement joins TRBV3-1 (or the pseudogene TRBV3-2) to TRBJ1-2, with D possibly matching TRBD1 (5 bases). This CDR3 is built from 15 residues. The germline CDR1 and CDR2 sequences are LGHDT and YNNKEL (reference sequence). V dropped 3 bases and J dropped 8 bases, with 19 bases sitting between them. The CDR3: CASSQARAGVSGYTF. In nucleotides, the CDR3 is TGTGCCAGCAGCCAGGCCCGAGCGGGGGTAAGCGGCTACACCTTC.

The chain links TRBV28 to TRBJ1-5; D ambiguous. Germline V lookup: CDR1 MDHEN, CDR2 SYDVKM. The CDR3 has 14 amino acids. V was clipped by 1 base and J by 6 bases, with 10 bases between them. The CDR3 sequence: CASSLFGFGQPQHF. The DNA for the CDR3 is TGTGCCAGCAGTTTATTCGGGTTCGGTCAGCCCCAGCATTTT.

The chain uses TRBV2 and TRBJ1-2; D is undetermined. The CDR3 length is 12 residues. V dropped 2 bases and J dropped 4 bases, with 5 bases sitting between them. In germline, CDR1 is SNHLY, CDR2 FYNNEI. This CDR3 reads CASSELSYGYTF. The CDR3 nucleotides are TGTGCCAGCAGTGAATTGAGCTATGGCTACACCTTC.

In its sample, this clone was seen once. This sequence joins TRBV27 and TRBJ1-1, with D unresolved. CDR3 length: 15 amino acids. The germline V gene encodes CDR1 MNHEY and CDR2 SMNVEV (reference sequence). Deletions cut 0 bases from V and 5 bases from J, with 13 bases between. CDR3 bases: TGTGCCAGCAGTTTATCATTTAGTGGTGGTACTGAAGCTTTCTTT. As protein: CASSLSFSGGTEAFF.

CDR3 sequence (DNA): TGTGCCAGCTCCCCCACAGGGATCGAAGCTTTCTTT. Translated: CASSPTGIEAFF. The rearrangement uses TRBV18 and TRBJ1-1; D is possibly TRBD1 (6 bases). In germline, CDR1 is KGHSH, CDR2 LQKENI. V was clipped by 6 bases and J by 8 bases, with 13 bases between them. The CDR3 spans 12 residues.

This chain connects TRBV10-1 to TRBJ1-1, with 8 positions matching TRBD1. Per germline, CDR1 WNHNN and CDR2 SYGVQD (reference sequence). V shed 6 bases and J 5 bases; nucleotides not matched to a gene: 5. The CDR3 totals 13 residues. CDR3 in amino acids: CASRTDRDTEAFF. As DNA, the CDR3 is TGCGCCAGCAGAACGGACAGGGATACTGAAGCTTTCTTT.

About this clone: Other DNA sequences in this specimen translate into the identical CDR3. The V and J genes are TRBV5-1 and TRBJ2-5; D perhaps matches TRBD2 (5 bases). V was trimmed by 0 bases and J by 0 bases, leaving 9 bases between them. CDR3 length equals 15 residues. Per the germline V gene, CDR1 is SGHRS and CDR2 is YFSETQ. CDR3 loop: CASSLVGGYQETQYF. The CDR3 nucleotides read TGCGCCAGCAGCTTGGTGGGCGGGTACCAAGAGACCCAGTACTTC. The whole variable domain, filled in from reference TRBV5-1 and TRBJ2-5, reads KAGVTQTPRYLIKTRGQQVTLSCSPISGHRSVSWYQQTPGQGLQFLFEYFSETQRNKGNFPGRFSGRQFSNSRSEMNVSTLELGDSALYLCASSLVGGYQETQYFGPGTRLLVL.

The rearrangement joins TRBV24-1 to TRBJ2-2, with D possibly being TRBD1 (6 bases). Per the germline V gene, CDR1 is KGHDR and CDR2 is SFDVKD. The CDR3 covers 14 residues. Trimming pared 5 bases from V and 5 bases from J, leaving 11 bases between. CDR3: CATSGTGPTGELFF. CDR3 DNA sequence: TGTGCCACCAGTGGAACAGGGCCTACCGGGGAGCTGTTTTTT.

The table lists this clone with a count of one. This chain links TRBV6-5 with TRBJ1-2; D unclear. The CDR3 is 13 amino acids. Deletions cut 7 bases from V and 2 bases from J, with 11 bases between. Germline V gene data show CDR1 as MNHEY and CDR2 as SVGAGI. The CDR3, as DNA: TGTGCCAGCACGGGAAGGCTAAACTATGGCTACACCTTC. Amino acids: CASTGRLNYGYTF.

This chain connects TRBV19 to TRBJ1-1, with TRBD1 matching 9 bases. The CDR3 covers 14 residues. Per germline, CDR1 LNHDA and CDR2 SQIVND (reference sequence). Trimming took 6 bases from V and 10 from J; bases not matched to a gene: 12. CDR3 bases: TGTGCCAGTAGATCCTCACAGGGGGCGCGAAGAGCTTTCTTT. Its protein product is CASRSSQGARRAFF.

This chain uses TRBV5-4 with TRBJ1-1; tentative D call: TRBD1 (6 bases). V lost 4 bases and J 5 bases, leaving 12 bases between the germline ends. This CDR3 has 13 residues. Germline-derived CDR1 and CDR2 are SGHNT and YYREEE (reference sequence). CDR3 residues: CASSPTGKTEAFF. Here the CDR3 DNA reads TGTGCCAGCAGCCCCACAGGGAAAACTGAAGCTTTCTTT. Full variable domain (remainder filled in from reference TRBV5-4 and TRBJ1-1): ETGVTQSPTHLIKTRGQQVTLRCSSQSGHNTVSWYQQALGQGPQFIFQYYREEENGRGNFPPRFSGLQFPNYSSELNVNALELDDSALYLCASSPTGKTEAFFGQGTRLTVV.